These 14 T cell receptor beta chains originate from one sample sequenced in a study of T cells in narcolepsy. Data came from immunoSEQ multiplex PCR; TCRdb stores just in-frame clones and leaves some out. In the table there are tens of thousands of clones, around 85% of which are singletons. Sequenced input: CD45RA- memory CD4+ T cells from PBMCs. These receptors were taken from a human donor with narcolepsy.

This chain uses TRBV27 with TRBJ1-2; D unclear. V lost 2 bases and J lost 6, with 10 bases in between. CDR3 length: 13 residues. The germline V gene encodes CDR1 MNHEY and CDR2 SMNVEV (reference sequence). DNA for the CDR3: TGTGCCAGCAGTTTACTTTCCGGGAATGGCTACACCTTC. Its translation: CASSLLSGNGYTF.

There are a few counts of this clone. This chain links TRBV5-1 with TRBJ2-2; 7 nucleotides agree with TRBD2. Germline V gives CDR1 SGHRS, CDR2 YFSETQ. This CDR3 has 15 residues. Trimming cost V 8 bases and J 2 bases; bases outside gene matches: 9. The DNA of the CDR3 is TGCGCCAGTACGACTAGCCCAATTAACACCGGGGAGCTGTTTTTT. Translating gives CASTTSPINTGELFF.

The DNA for the CDR3 is TGTGCCAGCAGCTTCCCGGGACAGTCAAATGAAAAACTGTTTTTT. It is translated as CASSFPGQSNEKLFF. The V call is TRBV5-5, the J call TRBJ1-4; TRBD1 matches at 7 bases. V trimming: 2 bases; J trimming: 5 bases; junction bases outside the gene matches: 6. CDR1 SGHKS and CDR2 YYEKEE come from the germline V gene (reference sequence). The CDR3 runs to 15 residues.

J is TRBJ1-5 and V is TRBV2, with 7 bases lining up with TRBD1. V trimming: 11 bases; J trimming: 3 bases; junction bases outside the gene matches: 7. Per germline, CDR1 SNHLY and CDR2 FYNNEI. The CDR3 is 13 residues long. CDR3 nucleotides: TGTGCCTGCCGGGACAGCCTCAATCAGCCCCAGCATTTT. Translating gives CACRDSLNQPQHF.

This clone appeared a few times. The chain carries TRBV5-4 and TRBJ1-2, with no clear D. V gave up 2 bases and J gave up 0 bases, with 14 bases separating them. The CDR3 runs to 16 residues. The germline V gene encodes CDR1 SGHNT and CDR2 YYREEE (reference sequence). Written as DNA, the CDR3 is TGTGCCAGCAGCTTAGGATTGACGGGAACTAACTATGGCTACACCTTC. This encodes CASSLGLTGTNYGYTF.

The chain links TRBV4-2 to TRBJ2-7; D possibly corresponds to TRBD1 (6 bases). Germline V gene sequence: CDR1 LGHNA, CDR2 YNFKEQ. The CDR3 extends over 16 amino acids. V lost 2 bases to trimming and J lost 2 bases, with 16 bases between them. In DNA form, the CDR3 reads TGTGCCAGCAGCCAACATACGGACAGTTCCACCTACGAGCAGTACTTC. It yields the protein CASSQHTDSSTYEQYF.

The chain is built from TRBV5-1 and TRBJ1-1, with D maybe TRBD1 (6 bases). The V gene lost 2 bases and the J gene lost 3 bases, with 14 bases spanning the gap. Germline CDR1 and CDR2: SGHRS and YFSETQ. This CDR3 is 15 amino acids long. The CDR3 nucleotides are TGCGCCAGCAGCTTAGGGGGGGGTTTGGACACTGAAGCTTTCTTT. Its translation is CASSLGGGLDTEAFF.

The chain links TRBV5-1 to TRBJ2-5, with 9 bases aligning to TRBD2. J was trimmed by 4 bases and V by 0 bases; bases with no gene match: 7. This CDR3 comprises 16 residues. Germline V lookup: CDR1 SGHRS, CDR2 YFSETQ. Here the CDR3 reads CASSLGGGLAGETQYF. The DNA for the CDR3 is TGCGCCAGCAGCTTGGGGGGGGGACTAGCCGGAGAGACCCAGTACTTC.

This clone came up once. This chain links TRBV19 with TRBJ2-7; D gene unclear. The CDR3 length is 12 residues. The germline V gene encodes CDR1 LNHDA and CDR2 SQIVND (reference sequence). Trimming removed 6 bases from V and 0 bases from J, with 6 bases in between. The CDR3 DNA reads TGTGCCAGTAGGGGCTCCTCCTACGAGCAGTACTTC. This translates into CASRGSSYEQYF.

This chain's CDR3 is CASSALQGAAGELFF. The CDR3 region has the DNA TGTGCCAGCTCAGCCTTACAGGGGGCTGCCGGGGAGCTGTTTTTT. V and J are TRBV18 and TRBJ2-2; 9 bases line up with TRBD1. Germline assignment: CDR1 KGHSH and CDR2 LQKENI. The CDR3 is 15 residues long. V shed 5 bases and J 6 bases; nucleotides not matched to a gene: 7.

This rearrangement joins TRBV7-3 to TRBJ2-5; D perhaps matches TRBD2 (7 bases). Trimming took off 5 bases at V and 5 bases at J, with 15 bases between the two ends. This CDR3 is built from 14 residues. The V gene's germline CDR1 is SGHTA and CDR2 FQGTGA. The DNA for the CDR3 is TGTGCCAGCAGCCGCCTGGCGGGGGCCGAGACCCAGTACTTC. Protein product: CASSRLAGAETQYF.

The chain is built from TRBV6-6 and TRBJ1-5, with 8 bases identical to TRBD1. This CDR3 has 15 amino acids. Germline assignment: CDR1 MNHNY and CDR2 SVGAGI (reference sequence). The J segment lost 1 base and the V segment lost 5 bases, leaving 4 bases of the junction unmatched. In DNA, the CDR3 is TGTGCCAGCAGTCCCAGGACAGGGAGCAATCAGCCCCAGCATTTT. It encodes CASSPRTGSNQPQHF.

The gene calls are TRBV11-1 and TRBJ1-1; D remains ambiguous. Trimming pared 5 bases from V and 5 bases from J, leaving 18 bases between. The CDR3 sequence is 15 residues long. Looked up from germline, CDR1 is SGHAT and CDR2 is FQDESV (reference sequence). CDR3 in DNA: TGTGCCAGCAGCGAAAACCTAGGTGGGTGGACTGAAGCTTTCTTT. Protein sequence: CASSENLGGWTEAFF.

This clone showed up just a few times. This chain connects TRBV9 to TRBJ2-1, with D possibly being TRBD1 (6 bases). CDR1 is SGDLS and CDR2 is YYNGEE in the germline V gene. The length of the CDR3 is 14 residues. Between the trimmed V and J ends, which lost 5 bases and 3 bases, there was a span of 12 bases. The DNA of the CDR3 is TGTGCCAGCAGTTTGGGGACATACTACAATGAGCAGTTCTTC. Translating it yields CASSLGTYYNEQFF.